The clone carrying this T cell receptor beta chain has at least ten counts. What it recognizes is unknown. The record originates from a study of T cell repertoires in cytomegalovirus infection. Whole-study context: It can be stated that public TCR beta signatures indicated CMV infection as well as a matching HLA type.

Findings and caveats of the study: Dominating the ex vivo response were TCR beta clonotypes that were CMV-specific and HLA-C-restricted. Cumulative public TCR beta family frequency identified carriers of CMV plus the relevant HLA.

Trimming stripped 3 bases from V and 7 bases from J, with 9 bases between. This CDR3 has 13 amino acids. Germline CDR1 is KGHDR and CDR2 is SFDVKD. TCRdb re-derived calls from the reads in MiXCR, one entry per CDR3 protein. The sample has about 300,000 distinct CDR3 sequences; 9.6% are singletons. V and J are TRBV24-1 and TRBJ1-5, with D possibly TRBD1 on 6 matching bases. The specimen sequenced was PBMCs. This clonotype originated in a human donor in good health (CMV status not recorded). Some clones in this sample may be carry-over from other donors' samples. The CDR3 here is CATSDGGAQPQHF. In DNA form, the CDR3 reads TGTGCCACCAGTGATGGGGGGGCGCAGCCCCAGCATTTT.